A single TCR beta chain is shown here with its context. V lost 1 base and J lost 0, with 7 bases in between. CDR1 SGHTA and CDR2 FQGNSA come from the germline V gene. This CDR3 comprises 14 residues. This record belongs to a study of regulatory T cells in long-lasting Graves disease. The authors built TCR beta libraries using iRepertoire HTBI primers and Arm-PCR of CDR3 regions. MiXCR, applied by TCRdb to the multiplex PCR reads, yields one record per CDR3 protein. This sample carries 400,000 to 550,000 distinct CDR3 sequences, about 17% of them seen once, and the ten largest clones take under 30%. As to time point: newly diagnosed GD, antithyroid drugs for less than 3 months. RNA from PBMCs was the source of the TCR library. The guidelines of the American Thyroid Association were the basis for diagnosing Graves' disease. This sample also appeared in a second study, on T cells in Graves' hyperthyroidism and ophthalmopathy.

The source is a woman aged 18-29 years with Graves disease. This sample comprised peripheral blood mononuclear cells (PBMCs), obtained at new diagnosis, from a patient treated with antithyroid drugs. V and J are TRBV7-2 and TRBJ2-7; D call uncertain. The CDR3: CASSLGAISYEQYF. The CDR3 DNA follows: TGTGCCAGCAGCTTAGGCGCAATCTCCTACGAGCAGTACTTC.